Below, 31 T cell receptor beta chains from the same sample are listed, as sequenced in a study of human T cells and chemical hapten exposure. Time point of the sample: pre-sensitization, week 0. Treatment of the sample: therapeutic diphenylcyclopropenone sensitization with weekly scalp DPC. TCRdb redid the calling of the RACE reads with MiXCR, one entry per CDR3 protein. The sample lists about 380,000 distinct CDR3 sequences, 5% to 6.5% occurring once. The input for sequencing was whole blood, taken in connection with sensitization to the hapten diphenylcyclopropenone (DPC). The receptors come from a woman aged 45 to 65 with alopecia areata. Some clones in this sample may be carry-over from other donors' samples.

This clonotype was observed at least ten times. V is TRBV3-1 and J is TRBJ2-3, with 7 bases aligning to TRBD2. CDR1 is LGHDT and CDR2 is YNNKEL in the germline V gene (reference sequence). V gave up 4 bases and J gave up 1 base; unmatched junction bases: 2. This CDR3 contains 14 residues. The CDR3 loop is CASSPRGGTDTQYF. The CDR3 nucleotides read TGTGCCAGCAGCCCACGGGGGGGCACAGATACGCAGTATTTT.

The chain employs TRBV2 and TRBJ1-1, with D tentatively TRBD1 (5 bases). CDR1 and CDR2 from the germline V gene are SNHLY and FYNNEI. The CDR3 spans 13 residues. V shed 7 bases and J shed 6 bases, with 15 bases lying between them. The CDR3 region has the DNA TGTGCCAGCAATACCGGACTGGGGGCTGAAGCTTTCTTT. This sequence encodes CASNTGLGAEAFF. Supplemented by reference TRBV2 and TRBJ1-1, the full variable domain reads EPEVTQTPSHQVTQMGQEVILRCVPISNHLYFYWYRQILGQKVEFLVSFYNNEISEKSEIFDDQFSVERPDGSNFTLKIRSTKLEDSAMYFCASNTGLGAEAFFGQGTRLTVV.

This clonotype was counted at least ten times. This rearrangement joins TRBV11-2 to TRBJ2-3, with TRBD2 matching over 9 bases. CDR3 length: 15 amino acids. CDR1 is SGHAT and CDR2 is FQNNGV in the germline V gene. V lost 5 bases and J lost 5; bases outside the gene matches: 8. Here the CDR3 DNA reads TGTGCCAGCAGCCCGGCGGGGGGGGCCGGAGATACGCAGTATTTT. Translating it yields CASSPAGGAGDTQYF.

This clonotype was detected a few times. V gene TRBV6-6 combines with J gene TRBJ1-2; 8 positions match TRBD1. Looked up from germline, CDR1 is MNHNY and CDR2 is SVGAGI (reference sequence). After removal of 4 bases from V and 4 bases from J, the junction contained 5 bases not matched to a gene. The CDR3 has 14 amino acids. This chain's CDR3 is CASSSSRGLYGYTF. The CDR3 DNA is TGTGCCAGCAGTTCGTCCAGGGGGCTCTATGGCTACACCTTC.

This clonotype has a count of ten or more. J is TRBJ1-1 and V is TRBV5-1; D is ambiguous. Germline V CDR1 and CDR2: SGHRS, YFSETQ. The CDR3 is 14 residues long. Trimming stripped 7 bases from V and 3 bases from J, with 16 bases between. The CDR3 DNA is TGCGCCAGCCGGTTTTGGTCAGCGGACACTGAAGCTTTCTTT. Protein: CASRFWSADTEAFF.

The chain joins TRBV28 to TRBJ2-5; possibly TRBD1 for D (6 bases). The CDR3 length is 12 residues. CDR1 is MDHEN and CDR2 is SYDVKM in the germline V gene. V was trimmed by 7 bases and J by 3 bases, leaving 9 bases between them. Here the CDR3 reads CASTRTEETQYF. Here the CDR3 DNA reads TGTGCCAGCACTCGGACAGAAGAGACCCAGTACTTC.

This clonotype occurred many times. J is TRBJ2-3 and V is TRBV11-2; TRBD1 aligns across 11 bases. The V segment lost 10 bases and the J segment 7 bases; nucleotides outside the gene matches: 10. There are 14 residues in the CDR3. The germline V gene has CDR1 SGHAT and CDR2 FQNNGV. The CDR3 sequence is CATSGTGGVNTQYF. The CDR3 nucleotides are TGTGCCACCTCCGGGACAGGGGGAGTTAATACGCAGTATTTT. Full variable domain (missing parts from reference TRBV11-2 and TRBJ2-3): EAGVAQSPRYKIIEKRQSVAFWCNPISGHATLYWYQQILGQGPKLLIQFQNNGVVDDSQLPKDRFSAERLKGVDSTLKIQPAKLEDSAVYLCATSGTGGVNTQYFGPGTRLTVL.

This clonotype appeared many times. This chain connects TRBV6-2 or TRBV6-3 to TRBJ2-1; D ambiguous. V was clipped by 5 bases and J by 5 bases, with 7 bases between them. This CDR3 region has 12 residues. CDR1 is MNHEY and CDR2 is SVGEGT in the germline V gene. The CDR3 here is CASSPYNNEQFF. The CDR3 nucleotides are TGTGCCAGCAGTCCCTACAACAATGAGCAGTTCTTC.

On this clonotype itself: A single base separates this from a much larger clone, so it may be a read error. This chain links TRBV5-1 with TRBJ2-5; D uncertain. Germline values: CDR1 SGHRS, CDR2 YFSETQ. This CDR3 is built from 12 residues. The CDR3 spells CATSLKLETQYF. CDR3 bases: TGCGCCACCAGCCTGAAATTAGAGACCCAGTACTTC.

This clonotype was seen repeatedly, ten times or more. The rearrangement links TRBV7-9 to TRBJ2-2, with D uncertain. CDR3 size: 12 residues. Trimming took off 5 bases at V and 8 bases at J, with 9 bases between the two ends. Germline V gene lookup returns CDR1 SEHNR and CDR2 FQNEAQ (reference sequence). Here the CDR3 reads CASSDDIGELFF. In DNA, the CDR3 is TGTGCCAGCAGCGATGATATTGGGGAGCTGTTTTTT.

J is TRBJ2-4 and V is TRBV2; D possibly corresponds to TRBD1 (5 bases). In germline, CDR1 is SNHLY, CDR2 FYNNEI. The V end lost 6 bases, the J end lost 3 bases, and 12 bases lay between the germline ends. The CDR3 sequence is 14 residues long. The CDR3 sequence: CASSPGFVKNIQYF. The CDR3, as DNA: TGTGCCAGCAGCCCAGGGTTTGTCAAAAACATTCAGTACTTC. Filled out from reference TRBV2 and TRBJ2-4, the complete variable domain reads EPEVTQTPSHQVTQMGQEVILRCVPISNHLYFYWYRQILGQKVEFLVSFYNNEISEKSEIFDDQFSVERPDGSNFTLKIRSTKLEDSAMYFCASSPGFVKNIQYFGAGTRLSVL.

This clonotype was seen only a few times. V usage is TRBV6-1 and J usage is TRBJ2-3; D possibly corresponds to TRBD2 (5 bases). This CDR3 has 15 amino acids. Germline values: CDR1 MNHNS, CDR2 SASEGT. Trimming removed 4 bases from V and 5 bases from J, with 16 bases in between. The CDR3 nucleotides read TGTGCCAGCAGTGCGCAACTAGTCCGTAGAGATACGCAGTATTTT. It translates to CASSAQLVRRDTQYF.

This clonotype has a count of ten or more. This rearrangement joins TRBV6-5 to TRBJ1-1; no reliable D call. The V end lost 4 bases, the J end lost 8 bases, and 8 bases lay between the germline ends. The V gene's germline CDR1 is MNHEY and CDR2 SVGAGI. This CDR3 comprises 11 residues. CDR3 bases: TGTGCCAGCAGTTTCGGGTGGGAAGCTTTCTTT. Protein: CASSFGWEAFF.

The CDR3 nucleotides are TGCGCCAGCAGATTTGGTGGTATCGACAGCACTGAAGCTTTCTTT. This encodes CASRFGGIDSTEAFF. The V call is TRBV5-1, the J call TRBJ1-1; maybe TRBD1 (5 bases). CDR3 length: 15 amino acids. Trimming removed 5 bases at V and 4 bases at J, with 18 bases between. CDR1 SGHRS and CDR2 YFSETQ come from the germline V gene.

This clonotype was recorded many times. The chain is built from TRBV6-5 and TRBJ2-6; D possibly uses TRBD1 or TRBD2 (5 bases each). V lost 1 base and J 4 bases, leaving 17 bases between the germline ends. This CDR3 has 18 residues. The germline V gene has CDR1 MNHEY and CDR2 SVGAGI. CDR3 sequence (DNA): TGTGCCAGCAGTTACTTGCCTTTGGCCGGGGCGGGGGCCAACGTCCTGACTTTC. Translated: CASSYLPLAGAGANVLTF.

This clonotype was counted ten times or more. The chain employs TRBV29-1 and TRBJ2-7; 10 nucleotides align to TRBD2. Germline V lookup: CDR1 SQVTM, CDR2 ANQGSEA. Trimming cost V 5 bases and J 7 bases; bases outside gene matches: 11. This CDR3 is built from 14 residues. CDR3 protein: CSVQAGGPGVEQYF. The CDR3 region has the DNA TGCAGCGTTCAAGCGGGAGGGCCCGGAGTAGAGCAGTACTTC.

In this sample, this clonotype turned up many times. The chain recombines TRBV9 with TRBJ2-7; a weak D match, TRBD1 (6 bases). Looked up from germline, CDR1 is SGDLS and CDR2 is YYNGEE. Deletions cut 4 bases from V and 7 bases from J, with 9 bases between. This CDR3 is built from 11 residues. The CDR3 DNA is TGTGCCAGCAGCATAGGACAGGAGCAGTACTTC. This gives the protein CASSIGQEQYF.

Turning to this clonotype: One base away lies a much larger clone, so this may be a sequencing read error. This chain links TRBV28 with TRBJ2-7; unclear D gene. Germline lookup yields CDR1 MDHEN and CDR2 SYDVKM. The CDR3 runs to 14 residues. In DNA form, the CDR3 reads TGTGCCAGCAGTCCCTTGGCGGAGTTCTACGACCAGTACTTC. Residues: CASSPLAEFYDQYF.

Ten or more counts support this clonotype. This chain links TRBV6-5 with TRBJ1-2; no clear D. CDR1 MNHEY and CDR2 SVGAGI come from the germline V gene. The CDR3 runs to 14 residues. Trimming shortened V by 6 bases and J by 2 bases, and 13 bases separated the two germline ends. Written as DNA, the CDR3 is TGTGCCAGCAGGCCTACGATGGGGAACTATGGCTACACCTTC. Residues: CASRPTMGNYGYTF.

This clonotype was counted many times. In DNA, the CDR3 is TGCGCCAGCAGCTTGGGTCTAGCGGGGCCCGAGGGGGAGACCCAGTACTTC. Its translation: CASSLGLAGPEGETQYF. The chain is built from TRBV5-1 and TRBJ2-5; 9 bases line up with TRBD2. From germline, CDR1 is SGHRS and CDR2 YFSETQ. The ends lost 0 bases at V and 5 bases at J; junction bases unmatched: 11. The CDR3 runs to 17 residues.

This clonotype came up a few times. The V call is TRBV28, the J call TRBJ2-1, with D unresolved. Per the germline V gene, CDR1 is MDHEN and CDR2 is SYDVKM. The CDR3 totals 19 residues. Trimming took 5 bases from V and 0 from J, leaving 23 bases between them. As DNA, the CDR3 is TGTGCCAGCAGTCCCCCCGGTGTAAATCTCCTTAGCTCCTACAATGAGCAGTTCTTC. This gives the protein CASSPPGVNLLSSYNEQFF.

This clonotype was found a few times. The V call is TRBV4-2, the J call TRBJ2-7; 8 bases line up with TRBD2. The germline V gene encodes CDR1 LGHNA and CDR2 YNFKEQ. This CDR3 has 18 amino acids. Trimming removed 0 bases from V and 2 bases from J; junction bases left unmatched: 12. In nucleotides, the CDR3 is TGTGCCAGCAGCCAAGATCTTCGGACTAGCAGTACCACCTACGAGCAGTACTTC. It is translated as CASSQDLRTSSTTYEQYF.

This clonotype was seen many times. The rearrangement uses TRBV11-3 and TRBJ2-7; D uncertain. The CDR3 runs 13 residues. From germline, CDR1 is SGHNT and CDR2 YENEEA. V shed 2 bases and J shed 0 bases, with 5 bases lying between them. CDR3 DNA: TGTGCCAGCAGCTTAAATCCCTCCTACGAGCAGTACTTC. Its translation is CASSLNPSYEQYF.

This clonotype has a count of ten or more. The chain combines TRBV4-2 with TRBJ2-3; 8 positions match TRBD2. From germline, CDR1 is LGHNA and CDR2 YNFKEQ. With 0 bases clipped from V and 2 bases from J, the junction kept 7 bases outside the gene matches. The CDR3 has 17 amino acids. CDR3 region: CASSQDPASGLTDTQYF. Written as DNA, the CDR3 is TGTGCCAGCAGCCAAGATCCGGCTAGCGGGCTCACAGATACGCAGTATTTT.

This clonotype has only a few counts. CDR3 residues: CASSSRTSGGPYNEQFF. For the CDR3, the DNA is TGTGCCAGCAGCTCCAGGACTAGCGGGGGGCCTTACAATGAGCAGTTCTTC. V is TRBV11-2 and J is TRBJ2-1; 14 bases line up with TRBD2. The germline V gene encodes CDR1 SGHAT and CDR2 FQNNGV. J lost 4 bases, V lost 4 bases, and 6 bases had no gene match. There are 17 residues in the CDR3.

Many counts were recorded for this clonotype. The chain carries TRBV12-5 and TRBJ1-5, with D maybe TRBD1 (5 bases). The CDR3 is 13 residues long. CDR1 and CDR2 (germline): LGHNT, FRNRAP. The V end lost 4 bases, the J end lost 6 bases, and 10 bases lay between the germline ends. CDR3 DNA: TGTGCTAGTGGTTCCGACGGGGGTCAGCCCCAGCATTTT. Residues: CASGSDGGQPQHF. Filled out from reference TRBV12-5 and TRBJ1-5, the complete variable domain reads DARVTQTPRHKVTEMGQEVTMRCQPILGHNTVFWYRQTMMQGLELLAYFRNRAPLDDSGMPKDRFSAEMPDATLATLKIQPSEPRDSAVYFCASGSDGGQPQHFGDGTRLSIL.

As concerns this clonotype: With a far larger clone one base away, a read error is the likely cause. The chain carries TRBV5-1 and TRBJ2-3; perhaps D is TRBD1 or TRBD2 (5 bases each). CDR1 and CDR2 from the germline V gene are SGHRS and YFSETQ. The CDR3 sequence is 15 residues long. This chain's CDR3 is CANSLGRTSTDTQYF. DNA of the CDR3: TGCGCCAACAGCTTGGGACGGACCAGCACAGATACGCAGTATTTT.

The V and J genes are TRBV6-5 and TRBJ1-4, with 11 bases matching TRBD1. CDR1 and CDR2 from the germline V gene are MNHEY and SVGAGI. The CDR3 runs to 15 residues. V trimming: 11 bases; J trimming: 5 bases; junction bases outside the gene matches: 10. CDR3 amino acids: CAGQSGTGGNEKLFF. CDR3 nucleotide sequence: TGTGCCGGCCAATCCGGGACAGGGGGGAATGAAAAACTGTTTTTT.

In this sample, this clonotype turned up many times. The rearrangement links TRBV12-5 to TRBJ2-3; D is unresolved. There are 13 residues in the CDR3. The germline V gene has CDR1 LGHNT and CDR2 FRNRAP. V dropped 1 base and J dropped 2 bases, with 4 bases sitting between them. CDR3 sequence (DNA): TGTGCTAGTGGTTTGGACAACACAGATACGCAGTATTTT. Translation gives CASGLDNTDTQYF. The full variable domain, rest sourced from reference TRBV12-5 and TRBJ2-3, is DARVTQTPRHKVTEMGQEVTMRCQPILGHNTVFWYRQTMMQGLELLAYFRNRAPLDDSGMPKDRFSAEMPDATLATLKIQPSEPRDSAVYFCASGLDNTDTQYFGPGTRLTVL.

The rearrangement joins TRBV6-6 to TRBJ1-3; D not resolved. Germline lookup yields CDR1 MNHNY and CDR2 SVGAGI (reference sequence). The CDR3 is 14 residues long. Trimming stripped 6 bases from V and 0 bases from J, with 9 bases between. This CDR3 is CASSSLYSGNTIYF. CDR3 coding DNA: TGTGCCAGCAGCTCCCTATACTCTGGAAACACCATATATTTT.

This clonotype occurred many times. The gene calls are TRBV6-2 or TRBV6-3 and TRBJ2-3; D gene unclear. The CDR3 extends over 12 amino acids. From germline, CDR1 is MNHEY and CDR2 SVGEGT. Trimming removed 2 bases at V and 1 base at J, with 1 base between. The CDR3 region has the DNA TGTGCCAGCAGTTACCGCACAGATACGCAGTATTTT. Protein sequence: CASSYRTDTQYF.